Sequencing of this T cell receptor beta chain was carried out in a study of T-cell reconstitution after alpha-beta-depleted transplantation in children. Molecular barcoding with unique molecular identifiers was used for the TCRbeta library. TCRdb ran MiXCR on the PCR reads and lists one entry per CDR3 protein. The table records approximately 500,000 distinct CDR3 sequences, about 11% of them present only once. Many counts were recorded for this clonotype. There are 13 residues in the CDR3. V was clipped by 3 bases and J by 5 bases, with 10 bases between them. Sequences were derived from PBMCs, sampled before TCRalphabeta/CD19-depleted stem cell transplant. V and J are TRBV12-3 or TRBV12-4 and TRBJ2-5; tentative D call: TRBD2 (6 bases). The clonotype comes from a child under 10 years old with inherited bone marrow failure, due to receive a stem cell transplant. This CDR3 is CASSFSGDETQYF. The DNA of the CDR3 is TGTGCCAGCAGTTTTTCGGGAGATGAGACCCAGTACTTC.